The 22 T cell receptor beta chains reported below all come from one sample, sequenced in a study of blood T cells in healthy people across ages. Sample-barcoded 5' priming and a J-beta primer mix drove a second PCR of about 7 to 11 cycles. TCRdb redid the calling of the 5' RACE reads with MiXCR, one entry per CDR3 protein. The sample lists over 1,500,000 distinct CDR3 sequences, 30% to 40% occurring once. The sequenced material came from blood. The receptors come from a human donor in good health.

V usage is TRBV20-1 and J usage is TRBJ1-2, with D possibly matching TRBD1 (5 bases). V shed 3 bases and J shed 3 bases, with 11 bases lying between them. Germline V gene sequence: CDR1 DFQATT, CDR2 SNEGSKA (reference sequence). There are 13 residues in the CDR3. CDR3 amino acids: CSASFGGDYGYTF. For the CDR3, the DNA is TGCAGTGCTAGTTTCGGGGGTGACTATGGCTACACCTTC.

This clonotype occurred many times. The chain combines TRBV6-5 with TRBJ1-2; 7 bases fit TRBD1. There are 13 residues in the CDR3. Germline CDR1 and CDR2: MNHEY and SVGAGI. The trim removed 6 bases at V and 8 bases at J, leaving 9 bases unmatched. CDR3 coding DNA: TGTGCCAGCAGCTCGGCGGGAGGGGGCGGCTACACCTTC. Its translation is CASSSAGGGGYTF.

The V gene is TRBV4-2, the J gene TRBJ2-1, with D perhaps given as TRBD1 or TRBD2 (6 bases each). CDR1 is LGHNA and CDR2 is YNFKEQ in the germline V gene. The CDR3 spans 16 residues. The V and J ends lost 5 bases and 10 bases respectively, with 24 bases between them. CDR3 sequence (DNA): TGTGCCAGCAGCTCCCGGCGAAAGGCTTCGGGGGCCGAGCAGTTCTTC. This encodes CASSSRRKASGAEQFF.

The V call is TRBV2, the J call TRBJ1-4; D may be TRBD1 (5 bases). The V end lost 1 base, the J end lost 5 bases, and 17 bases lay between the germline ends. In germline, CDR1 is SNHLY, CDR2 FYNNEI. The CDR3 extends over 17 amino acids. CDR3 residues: CASSEVDGAISNEKLFF. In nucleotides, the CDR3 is TGTGCCAGCAGTGAAGTGGATGGGGCGATTTCAAATGAAAAACTGTTTTTT.

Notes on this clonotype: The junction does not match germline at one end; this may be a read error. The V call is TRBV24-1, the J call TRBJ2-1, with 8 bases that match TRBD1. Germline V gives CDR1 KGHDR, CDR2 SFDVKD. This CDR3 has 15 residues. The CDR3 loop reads CATSSDRGPYDEQFF. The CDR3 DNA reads TGTGCCACCAGTAGTGACAGGGGACCCTACGATGAGCAGTTCTTC.

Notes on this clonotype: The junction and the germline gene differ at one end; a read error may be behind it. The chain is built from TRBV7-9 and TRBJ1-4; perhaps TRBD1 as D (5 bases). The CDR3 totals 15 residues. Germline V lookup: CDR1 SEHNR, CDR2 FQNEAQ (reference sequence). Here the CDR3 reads CASSPPGASNEKRFF. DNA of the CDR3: TGTGCCAGCAGCCCCCCTGGGGCCTCGAATGAAAAACGGTTTTTT.

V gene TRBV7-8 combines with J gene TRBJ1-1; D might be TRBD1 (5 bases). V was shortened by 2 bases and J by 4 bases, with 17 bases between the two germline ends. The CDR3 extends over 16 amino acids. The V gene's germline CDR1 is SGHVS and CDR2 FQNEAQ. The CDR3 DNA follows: TGTGCCAGCAGCTTATTACGAGGGGAGAGGGGCACTGAAGCTTTCTTT. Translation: CASSLLRGERGTEAFF.

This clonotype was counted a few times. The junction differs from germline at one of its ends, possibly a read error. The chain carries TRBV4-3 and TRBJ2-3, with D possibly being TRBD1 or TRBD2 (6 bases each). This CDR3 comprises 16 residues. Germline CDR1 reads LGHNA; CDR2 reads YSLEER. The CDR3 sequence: CASSQDWGAKADTRYF. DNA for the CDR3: TGCGCCAGCAGCCAAGATTGGGGGGCCAAGGCAGATACGCGGTATTTT.

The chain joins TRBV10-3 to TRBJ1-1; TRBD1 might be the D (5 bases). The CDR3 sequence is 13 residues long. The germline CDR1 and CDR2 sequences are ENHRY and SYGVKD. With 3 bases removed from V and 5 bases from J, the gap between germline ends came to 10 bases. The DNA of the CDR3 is TGTGCCATCAGTGAAGGGGTTGAGACTGAAGCTTTCTTT. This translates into CAISEGVETEAFF.

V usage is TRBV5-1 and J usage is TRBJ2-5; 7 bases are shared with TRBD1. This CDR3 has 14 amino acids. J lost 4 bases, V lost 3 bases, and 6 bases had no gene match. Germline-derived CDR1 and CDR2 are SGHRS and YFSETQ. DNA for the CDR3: TGCGCCAGCAGCTCAACGGCAGGGGGAGAGACCCAGTACTTC. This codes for CASSSTAGGETQYF.

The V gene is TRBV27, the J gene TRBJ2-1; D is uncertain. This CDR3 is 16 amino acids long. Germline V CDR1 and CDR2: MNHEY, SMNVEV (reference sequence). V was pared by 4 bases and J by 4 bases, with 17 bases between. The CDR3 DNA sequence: TGTGCCAGCAGTTCCACCGCCCCAAAGCTATACAATGAGCAGTTCTTC. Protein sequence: CASSSTAPKLYNEQFF.

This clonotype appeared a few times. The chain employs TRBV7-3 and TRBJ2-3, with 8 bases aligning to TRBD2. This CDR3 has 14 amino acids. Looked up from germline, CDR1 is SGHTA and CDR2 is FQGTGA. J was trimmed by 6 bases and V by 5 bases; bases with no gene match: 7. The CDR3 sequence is CASSPGGAGDTQYF. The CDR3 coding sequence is TGTGCCAGCAGCCCCGGGGGGGCAGGGGATACGCAGTATTTT.

CDR3 sequence (DNA): TGTGCCAGCAGCTTCGGACAGGGTCGGATCTGGGAGACCCAGTACTTC. Its translation is CASSFGQGRIWETQYF. This rearrangement joins TRBV11-2 to TRBJ2-5; 8 bases are a match to TRBD1. Germline V CDR1 and CDR2: SGHAT, FQNNGV. This CDR3 spans 16 amino acids. Trimming at V came to 3 bases and at J to 5 bases, leaving 11 bases not matched to a gene.

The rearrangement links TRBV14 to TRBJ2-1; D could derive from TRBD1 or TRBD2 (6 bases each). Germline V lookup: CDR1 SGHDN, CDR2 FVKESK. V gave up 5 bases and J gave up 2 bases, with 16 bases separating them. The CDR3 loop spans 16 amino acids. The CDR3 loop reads CASSLYRDFPYNEQFF. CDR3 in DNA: TGTGCCAGCAGCTTATACAGGGACTTCCCCTACAATGAGCAGTTCTTC. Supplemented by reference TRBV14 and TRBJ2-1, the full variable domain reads EAGVTQFPSHSVIEKGQTVTLRCDPISGHDNLYWYRRVMGKEIKFLLHFVKESKQDESGMPNNRFLAERTGGTYSTLKVQPAELEDSGVYFCASSLYRDFPYNEQFFGPGTRLTVL.

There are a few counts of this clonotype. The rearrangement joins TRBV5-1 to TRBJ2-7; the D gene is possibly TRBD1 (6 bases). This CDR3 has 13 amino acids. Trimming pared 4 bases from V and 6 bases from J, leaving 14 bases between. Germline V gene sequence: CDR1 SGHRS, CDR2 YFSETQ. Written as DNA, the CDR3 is TGCGCCAGCAGCACCGGACAGTTGGCCGAGCAGTACTTC. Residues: CASSTGQLAEQYF.

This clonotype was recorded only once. The CDR3 region is CASSLDTGTVSYEQYF. CDR3 bases: TGTGCCAGCAGTTTAGATACCGGGACAGTCTCCTACGAGCAGTACTTC. The chain is built from TRBV28 and TRBJ2-7; 7 bases map to TRBD1. V dropped 2 bases and J dropped 0; count of bases not matched to a gene: 7. CDR3 size: 16 residues. Germline values: CDR1 MDHEN, CDR2 SYDVKM.

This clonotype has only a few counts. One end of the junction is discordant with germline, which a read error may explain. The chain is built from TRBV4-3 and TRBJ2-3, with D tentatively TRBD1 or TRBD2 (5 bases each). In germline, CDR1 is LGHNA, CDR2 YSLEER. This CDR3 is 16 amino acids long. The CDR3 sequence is CASNQDRWDPTDTQYF. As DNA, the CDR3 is TGCGCCAGCAACCAAGATCGGTGGGACCCCACAGATACGCAGTATTTT.

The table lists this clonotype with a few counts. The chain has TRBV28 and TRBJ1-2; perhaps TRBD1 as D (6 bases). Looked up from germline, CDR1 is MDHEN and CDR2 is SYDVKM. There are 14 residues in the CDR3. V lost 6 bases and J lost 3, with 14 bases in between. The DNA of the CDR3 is TGTGCCAGCAGCACTCAGGGGAACCACTATGGCTACACCTTC. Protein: CASSTQGNHYGYTF.

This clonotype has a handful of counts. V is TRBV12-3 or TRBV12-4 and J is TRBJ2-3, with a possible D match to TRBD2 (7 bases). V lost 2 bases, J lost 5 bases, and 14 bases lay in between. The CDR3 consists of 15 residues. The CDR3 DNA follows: TGTGCCAGCAGTTTACAGCCGGGGGGCGGAGATACGCAGTATTTT. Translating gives CASSLQPGGGDTQYF.

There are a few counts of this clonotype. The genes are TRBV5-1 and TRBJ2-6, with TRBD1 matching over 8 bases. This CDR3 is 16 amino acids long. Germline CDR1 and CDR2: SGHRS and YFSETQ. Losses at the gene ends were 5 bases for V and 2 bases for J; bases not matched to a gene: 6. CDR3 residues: CASSRQGSAGANVLTF. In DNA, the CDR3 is TGCGCCAGCAGTCGACAGGGGAGCGCTGGGGCCAACGTCCTGACTTTC.

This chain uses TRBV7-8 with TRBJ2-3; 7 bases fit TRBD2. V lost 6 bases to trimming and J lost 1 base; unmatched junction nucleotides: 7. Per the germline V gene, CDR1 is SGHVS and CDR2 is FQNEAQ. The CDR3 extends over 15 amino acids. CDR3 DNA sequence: TGTGCCAGCAGTAACACGGGGGGAGGCACAGATACGCAGTATTTT. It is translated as CASSNTGGGTDTQYF.

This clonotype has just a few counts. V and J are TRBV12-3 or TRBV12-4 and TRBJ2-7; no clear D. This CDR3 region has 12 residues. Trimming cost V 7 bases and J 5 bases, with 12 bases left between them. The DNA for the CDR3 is TGTGCCAGCACTCTGGGAACTAACGAGCAGTACTTC. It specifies CASTLGTNEQYF.